This TCR beta chain is drawn from a study of blood T cell repertoires in COVID-19. As for the study in general: PBMCs, B-cell-depleted T cells, or T cells were the source of the cDNA or gDNA that made up the material.

Here immunoSEQ multiplex PCR was the method, and the copy in TCRdb shows in-frame clones only, minus some. Of about 91,000 clones detected, about four fifths appear once; the ten largest clones hold just under 10%. The CDR3 spans 13 residues. V was cut by 5 bases and J by 1 base, with 8 bases left in between. Germline lookup yields CDR1 LNHDA and CDR2 SQIVND (reference sequence). The genes are TRBV19 and TRBJ1-1, with a weak D call TRBD1 (5 bases). Sequencing was carried out using peripheral blood. This TCR came from a woman of 80 years or more with acute or convalescent COVID-19. CDR3 amino acids: CASSGGRNTEAFF. CDR3 in DNA: TGTGCCAGTAGTGGGGGGAGGAACACTGAAGCTTTCTTT. Using reference TRBV19 and TRBJ1-1 for the parts outside the CDR3, the full variable domain is DGGITQSPKYLFRKEGQNVTLSCEQNLNHDAMYWYRQDPGQGLRLIYYSQIVNDFQKGDIAEGYSVSREKKESFPLTVTSAQKNPTAFYLCASSGGRNTEAFFGQGTRLTVV.